A single sample gave rise to the 23 T cell receptor beta chains below, sequenced in a study of shared clonotypes between healthy human individuals. Assay: immunoSEQ multiplex PCR; the TCRdb copy retains only in-frame clones and omits some. This sample has about 2.4 million clones, with approximately 93% found just once. Specimen: naive CD4+ T cells from PBMCs. Subset defined: CD45RA+ positively selected. These receptors were obtained from a man younger than 35 in good health. Some clones in this sample may be carry-over from other donors' samples.

Only one count was recorded for this clone. This rearrangement joins TRBV6-1 to TRBJ2-7, with 7 positions matching TRBD2. CDR3 size: 15 residues. The germline V gene has CDR1 MNHNS and CDR2 SASEGT. V dropped 4 bases and J dropped 3; count of bases not matched to a gene: 9. The CDR3 DNA sequence: TGTGCCAGCAGTGGGCCGGGACTAACCCACTACGAGCAGTACTTC. This sequence encodes CASSGPGLTHYEQYF.

The V call is TRBV28, the J call TRBJ1-5, with D unclear. In germline, CDR1 is MDHEN, CDR2 SYDVKM. Deletions cut 7 bases from V and 5 bases from J, with 9 bases between. The CDR3 has 12 amino acids. CDR3 residues: CASTPGDQPQHF. CDR3 DNA: TGTGCCAGCACCCCGGGAGATCAGCCCCAGCATTTT.

This clone was picked up one time. The gene calls are TRBV2 and TRBJ2-7; maybe TRBD2 (6 bases). V was trimmed by 8 bases and J by 1 base, leaving 12 bases between them. From germline, CDR1 is SNHLY and CDR2 FYNNEI. CDR3 size: 13 residues. This CDR3 is CASLWGESYEQYF. CDR3 coding DNA: TGTGCCAGCTTGTGGGGGGAGTCCTACGAGCAGTACTTC.

This clone was counted between two and nine times. This CDR3 is also generated by other DNA sequences in the sample. This rearrangement joins TRBV14 to TRBJ1-5, with D hard to call. Germline CDR1 SGHDN, CDR2 FVKESK. V shed 0 bases and J shed 6 bases, with 6 bases lying between them. CDR3 length: 13 residues. CDR3 in amino acids: CASSQDLRQPQHF. The CDR3 DNA is TGTGCCAGCAGCCAAGATTTACGTCAGCCCCAGCATTTT.

This chain joins TRBV7-2 and TRBJ2-7, with D maybe TRBD1 (6 bases). The V and J ends lost 7 bases and 2 bases respectively, with 24 bases between them. The CDR3 spans 17 residues. Germline CDR1 is SGHTA and CDR2 is FQGNSA. The CDR3 bases are TGTGCCAGCATGACACAGGGAGCCAGCGCGACGACCTACGAGCAGTACTTC. Translating it yields CASMTQGASATTYEQYF.

This chain connects TRBV5-4 to TRBJ2-7; TRBD2 matches at 14 bases. Germline CDR1 and CDR2: SGHNT and YYREEE (reference sequence). V lost 4 bases and J lost 7; bases outside the gene matches: 7. The length of the CDR3 is 15 residues. The CDR3 DNA is TGTGCCAGCAGCCCTCCGGGACTAGCGGGGGCGGAGCAGTACTTC. Its translation is CASSPPGLAGAEQYF.

The rearrangement uses TRBV19 and TRBJ1-1, with D possibly matching TRBD1 (5 bases). Germline CDR1 and CDR2: LNHDA and SQIVND (reference sequence). V lost 8 bases and J 8 bases, leaving 18 bases between the germline ends. The CDR3 loop spans 13 amino acids. The CDR3 DNA reads TGTGCCAGTTTAGGCAAACTGGGGGGAGAAGCTTTCTTT. Translated: CASLGKLGGEAFF.

This clone was counted a few times. This sequence joins TRBV10-2 and TRBJ1-5; 7 positions match TRBD1. Germline trimming cut 8 bases from V and 9 bases from J; bases unmatched to any gene: 10. This CDR3 spans 13 amino acids. The germline V gene has CDR1 WSHSY and CDR2 SAAADI. The CDR3: CASLPQGGGPQHF. The CDR3 DNA reads TGCGCCAGCCTGCCCCAGGGGGGTGGGCCCCAGCATTTT.

The chain couples TRBV5-4 to TRBJ2-1; D is unresolved. This CDR3 is 13 amino acids long. Trimming left V 2 bases short and J 2 bases short, with 5 bases between. CDR1 and CDR2 (germline): SGHNT, YYREEE (reference sequence). The CDR3 bases are TGTGCCAGCAGCTTCATTACCTACAATGAGCAGTTCTTC. Translation gives CASSFITYNEQFF.

The V gene is TRBV7-9, the J gene TRBJ2-1; a weak D match, TRBD1 (5 bases). This CDR3 has 14 residues. Trimming cost V 5 bases and J 7 bases, with 15 bases left between them. Germline CDR1 SEHNR, CDR2 FQNEAQ (reference sequence). The DNA of the CDR3 is TGTGCCAGCAGCACCCAGGGTGATGGGAATGAGCAGTTCTTC. Protein product: CASSTQGDGNEQFF.

J is TRBJ2-1 and V is TRBV15; 9 bases align to TRBD2. J lost 1 base, V lost 0 bases, and 7 bases had no gene match. The CDR3 spans 18 residues. CDR1 and CDR2 (germline): LNHNV, YYDKDF (reference sequence). The CDR3 DNA is TGTGCCACCAGCAGAGATTTGCAAAGCGGGAGGTCCTACAATGAGCAGTTCTTC. It is translated as CATSRDLQSGRSYNEQFF.

The V gene is TRBV19, the J gene TRBJ2-5; either TRBD1 or TRBD2 may fit D (5 bases each). The V gene lost 5 bases and the J gene lost 5 bases, with 18 bases spanning the gap. CDR3 size: 15 residues. CDR1 is LNHDA, CDR2 SQIVND, per germline (reference sequence). The CDR3 DNA reads TGTGCCAGTAGTCCCAGACACTGGGGGATGGAGACCCAGTACTTC. Translation gives CASSPRHWGMETQYF.

The V call is TRBV7-9, the J call TRBJ1-4; D unclear. CDR1 SEHNR and CDR2 FQNEAQ come from the germline V gene (reference sequence). This CDR3 is built from 16 residues. V lost 3 bases to trimming and J lost 8 bases, with 19 bases between them. CDR3 bases: TGTGCCAGCAGCTTTCCCGCTTGGGGTGAATACGAAAAACTGTTTTTT. Residues: CASSFPAWGEYEKLFF.

The rearrangement uses TRBV5-6 and TRBJ2-2; D is undetermined. The V gene lost 0 bases and the J gene lost 3 bases, with 12 bases spanning the gap. Germline CDR1 SGHDT, CDR2 YYEEEE. The CDR3 extends over 16 amino acids. The CDR3 spells CASSLGLWVHTGELFF. DNA of the CDR3: TGTGCCAGCAGCTTGGGACTCTGGGTTCACACCGGGGAGCTGTTTTTT.

The rearrangement joins TRBV7-3 to TRBJ2-2; no clear D. The CDR3 totals 14 residues. The V end lost 1 base, the J end lost 5 bases, and 8 bases lay between the germline ends. The germline CDR1 and CDR2 sequences are SGHTA and FQGTGA. The CDR3 DNA sequence: TGTGCCAGCAGCTTAAGTCTAACAACCGGGGAGCTGTTTTTT. This translates into CASSLSLTTGELFF.

The V call is TRBV4-1, the J call TRBJ1-6; 9 nucleotides match TRBD1. J lost 9 bases, V lost 5 bases, and 11 bases had no gene match. The CDR3 is 16 residues long. Germline V CDR1 and CDR2: MGHRA, YSYEKL. The CDR3 sequence is CASSSTGTGPSSPLHF. In DNA form, the CDR3 reads TGCGCCAGCAGCTCCACCGGGACAGGGCCAAGTTCACCCCTCCACTTT.

The chain has TRBV7-8 and TRBJ2-1; D ambiguous. The CDR3 consists of 15 residues. V was pared by 1 base and J by 9 bases, with 16 bases between. Germline CDR1 reads SGHVS; CDR2 reads FQNEAQ. Here the CDR3 reads CASSLDSYGLSEQFF. The CDR3 region has the DNA TGTGCCAGCAGCTTAGACAGTTACGGCCTTAGTGAGCAGTTCTTC.

V is TRBV5-1 and J is TRBJ2-1, with 9 bases aligning to TRBD2. V shed 0 bases and J 10 bases; nucleotides not matched to a gene: 14. Germline CDR1 reads SGHRS; CDR2 reads YFSETQ. The CDR3 has 17 residues. CDR3 loop: CASSLAPFGSREGEQFF. DNA for the CDR3: TGCGCCAGCAGCTTGGCCCCCTTCGGGTCGCGGGAGGGCGAGCAGTTCTTC.

The gene calls are TRBV15 and TRBJ2-5; 8 positions match TRBD1. Germline lookup yields CDR1 LNHNV and CDR2 YYDKDF (reference sequence). The junction had 6 bases not matched to a gene; V was cut back by 5 bases and J by 4 bases. This CDR3 region has 14 residues. In DNA, the CDR3 is TGTGCCACCAGCGGACAGGGAAGGCGAGAGACCCAGTACTTC. Translating gives CATSGQGRRETQYF.

The CDR3 reads CASSLGQDQETQYF. The CDR3, as DNA: TGTGCCAGCAGCTTAGGGCAGGACCAAGAGACCCAGTACTTC. This chain joins TRBV11-3 and TRBJ2-5; D gene unclear. CDR3 length: 14 amino acids. Germline CDR1 reads SGHNT; CDR2 reads YENEEA. Trimming removed 1 base from V and 0 bases from J, with 6 bases in between.

The V and J genes are TRBV18 and TRBJ2-5, with D unclear. CDR1 is KGHSH, CDR2 LQKENI, per germline. The CDR3 has 13 residues. The ends were cut back, 2 bases at V and 5 bases at J, with 9 bases in the middle. The CDR3 region is CASSPGTVETQYF. DNA of the CDR3: TGTGCCAGCTCACCAGGAACCGTGGAGACCCAGTACTTC.

The rearrangement joins TRBV4-1 to TRBJ1-5; 12 bases map to TRBD1. Germline CDR1 MGHRA, CDR2 YSYEKL. J was trimmed by 7 bases and V by 2 bases; bases with no gene match: 6. This CDR3 is built from 16 residues. For the CDR3, the DNA is TGCGCCAGCAGCCAATGGGACAGGGGGCCCTCGCAGCCCCAGCATTTT. This encodes CASSQWDRGPSQPQHF.

V gene TRBV7-9 combines with J gene TRBJ2-1, with D perhaps matching TRBD1 or TRBD2 (5 bases each). The CDR3 extends over 16 amino acids. V lost 3 bases, J lost 3 bases, and 15 bases lay in between. Germline V gene data show CDR1 as SEHNR and CDR2 as FQNEAQ (reference sequence). The CDR3 nucleotides are TGTGCCAGCAGCTTGGGCCATGGGGGAATCTACAATGAGCAGTTCTTC. This codes for CASSLGHGGIYNEQFF.